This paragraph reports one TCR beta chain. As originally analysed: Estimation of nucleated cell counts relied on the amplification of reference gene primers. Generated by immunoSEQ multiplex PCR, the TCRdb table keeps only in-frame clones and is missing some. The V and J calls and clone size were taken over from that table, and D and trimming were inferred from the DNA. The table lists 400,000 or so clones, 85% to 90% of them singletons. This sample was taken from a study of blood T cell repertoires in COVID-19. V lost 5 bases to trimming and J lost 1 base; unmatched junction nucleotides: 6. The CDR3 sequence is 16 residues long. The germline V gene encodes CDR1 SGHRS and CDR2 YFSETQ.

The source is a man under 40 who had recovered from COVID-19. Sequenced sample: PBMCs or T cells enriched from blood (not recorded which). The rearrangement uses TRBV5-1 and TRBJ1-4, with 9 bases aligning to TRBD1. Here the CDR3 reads CASRSGTGLTNEKLFF. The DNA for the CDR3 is TGCGCCAGCAGGAGCGGGACAGGGTTAACTAATGAAAAACTGTTTTTT.